The clone carrying this TCR beta chain has only a few counts. The antigen is not known. This entry comes from a study of T cell repertoires in cytomegalovirus infection. Study as a whole: An indication of both CMV infection and matching HLA type came from public TCR beta signatures. Study-wide points: The cumulative frequency of public TCR beta families distinguished individuals who carried CMV together with the relevant HLA. CMV-specific TCR beta clonotypes restricted by HLA-C dominated the ex vivo response.

Germline V lookup: CDR1 SGHVS, CDR2 FNYEAQ. This CDR3 has 15 residues. V was pared by 3 bases and J by 6 bases, with 14 bases between. TCRdb recomputed calls from the reads with MiXCR, one row per CDR3 protein. This repertoire shows about 920,000 distinct CDR3 sequences, around 32% found once; its top ten account for 13%. This specimen consisted of cultured CD8+ T cells from PBMCs, obtained from culture after CMV antigen stimulation. The chain employs TRBV7-6 and TRBJ1-4; D remains ambiguous. The TCR comes from a human donor in good health (CMV status not recorded). Some clones in this sample may be carry-over from other donors' samples. The CDR3 protein is CASSLSGGEYEKLFF. The CDR3 DNA sequence: TGTGCCAGCAGCTTGTCAGGCGGAGAGTATGAAAAACTGTTTTTT. Combining the CDR3 with reference TRBV7-6 and TRBJ1-4 gives the whole variable domain GAGVSQSPRYKVTKRGQDVALRCDPISGHVSLYWYRQALGQGPEFLTYFNYEAQQDKSGLPNDRFSAERPEGSISTLTIQRTEQRDSAMYRCASSLSGGEYEKLFFGSGTQLSVL.